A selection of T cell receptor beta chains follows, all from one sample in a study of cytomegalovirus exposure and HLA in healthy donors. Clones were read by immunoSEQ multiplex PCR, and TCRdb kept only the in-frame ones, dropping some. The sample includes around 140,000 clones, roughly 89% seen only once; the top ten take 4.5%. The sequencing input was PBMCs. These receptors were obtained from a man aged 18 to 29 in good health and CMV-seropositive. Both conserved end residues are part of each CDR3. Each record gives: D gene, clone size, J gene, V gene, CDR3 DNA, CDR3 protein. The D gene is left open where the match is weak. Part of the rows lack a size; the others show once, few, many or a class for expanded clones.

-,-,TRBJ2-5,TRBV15,TGTGCCACCAGCAGAGGGGCAGGGGTCGAGACCCAGTACTTC,CATSRGAGVETQYF
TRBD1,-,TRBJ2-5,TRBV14,TGTGCCAGCAGCCAATTGGTAGGGGGCACTGAGACCCAGTACTTC,CASSQLVGGTETQYF
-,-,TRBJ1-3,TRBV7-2,TGTGCCAGCAGCCCGACGGGGACAATAGGAAACACCATATATTTT,CASSPTGTIGNTIYF
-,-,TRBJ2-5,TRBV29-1,TGCAGCGTTGACAGGGCCGAAGAGACCCAGTACTTC,CSVDRAEETQYF
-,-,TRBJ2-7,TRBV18,TGTGCCAGCCGCCGGGGGGCACAAGGCGACGAGCAGTACTTC,CASRRGAQGDEQYF
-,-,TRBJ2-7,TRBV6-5,TGTGCCAGTCAGGCAGGGCGTGGATACTACGAGCAGTACTTC,CASQAGRGYYEQYF
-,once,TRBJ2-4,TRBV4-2,TGTGCCAGCAGCCACCAAACAGGGCCGGCCAAAAACATTCAGTACTTC,CASSHQTGPAKNIQYF
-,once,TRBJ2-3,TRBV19,TGTGCCAGTAGTATGACCGGATACTACACAGATACGCAGTATTTT,CASSMTGYYTDTQYF
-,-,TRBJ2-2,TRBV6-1,TGTGCCAGCAGTGAAGAGGGGACCGGGGAGCTGTTTTTT,CASSEEGTGELFF
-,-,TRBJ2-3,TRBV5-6,TGTGCCAGCAGCTTCAGGGGGGCATCCTTCACAGATACGCAGTATTTT,CASSFRGASFTDTQYF
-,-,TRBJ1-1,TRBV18,TGTGCCAGCTCACCACGCCCCGACAAGAACACTGAAGCTTTCTTT,CASSPRPDKNTEAFF
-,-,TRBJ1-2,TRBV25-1,TGTGCCATCGGGGAGGAATATGGCTACACCTTC,CAIGEEYGYTF
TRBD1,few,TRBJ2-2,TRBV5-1,TGCGCCAGCAGCTTGACCCGGACAGGGGCGAACACCGGGGAGCTGTTTTTT,CASSLTRTGANTGELFF
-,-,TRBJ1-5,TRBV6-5,TGTGCCAGCAGTTACAGGCAGGGGATCAATCAGCCCCAGCATTTT,CASSYRQGINQPQHF
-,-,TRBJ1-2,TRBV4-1,TGCGCCAGCAGCCAAGATACAGGAAGGGGTGGCTACACCTTC,CASSQDTGRGGYTF
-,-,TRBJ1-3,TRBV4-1,TGCGCCAGCAGCCAAAACCCCCGCCCGGGAGCAGGAAACACCATATATTTT,CASSQNPRPGAGNTIYF
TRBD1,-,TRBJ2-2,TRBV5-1,TGCGCCAGCAGTTACGGACAGGGTGCCGGGGAGCTGTTTTTT,CASSYGQGAGELFF
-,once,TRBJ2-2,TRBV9,TGTGCCAGCAGCCATCACAGGAATACGAACACCGGGGAGCTGTTTTTT,CASSHHRNTNTGELFF
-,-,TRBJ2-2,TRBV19,TGTGCCAGTAGTCCGCAGGGGACCACCGGGGAGCTGTTTTTT,CASSPQGTTGELFF
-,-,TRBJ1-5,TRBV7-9,TGTGCCAGCAGCTTATCATATCAGCCCCAGCATTTT,CASSLSYQPQHF
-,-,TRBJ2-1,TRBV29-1,TGCAGCGTTGAAGATCAGGGGTGGTACAATGAGCAGTTCTTC,CSVEDQGWYNEQFF
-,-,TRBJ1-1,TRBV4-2,TGTGCCAGCAGCCAAGATCCGTTGAACACTGAAGCTTTCTTT,CASSQDPLNTEAFF
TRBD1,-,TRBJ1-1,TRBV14,TGTGCCAGCAGTCCCCTACAGGGGGAAGCTTTCTTT,CASSPLQGEAFF
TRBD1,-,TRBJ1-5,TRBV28,TGTGCCAGCAGCCCGGGGATGGAGGGGGCTCAGCCCCAGCATTTT,CASSPGMEGAQPQHF
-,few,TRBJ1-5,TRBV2,TGTGCCAGCAGTGGCACAGGAAATCAGCCCCAGCATTTT,CASSGTGNQPQHF
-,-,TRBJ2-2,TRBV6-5,TGTGCCAGCAGTTACGTACGTCGGACAGCTAACGGGGAGCTGTTTTTT,CASSYVRRTANGELFF
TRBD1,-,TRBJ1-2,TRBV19,TGTGCCAGTAGCCCCAGTGGGACAGGGGACTATGGCTACACCTTC,CASSPSGTGDYGYTF
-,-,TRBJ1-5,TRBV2,TGTGCCAGCAGTGAAATTATAATCGCAGGGCCGCAGCCCCAGCATTTT,CASSEIIIAGPQPQHF
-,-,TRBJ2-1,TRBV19,TGTGCCAGTATTGGACACCTGAGCTCCTACAATGAGCAGTTCTTC,CASIGHLSSYNEQFF
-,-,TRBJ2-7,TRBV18,TGTGCCAGCTCACCCACTTCTCATCATCAACCCTACGAGCAGTACTTC,CASSPTSHHQPYEQYF
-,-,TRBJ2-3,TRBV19,TGTGCCAGTAGTATGGGGGGTAAGACGGATACGCAGTATTTT,CASSMGGKTDTQYF
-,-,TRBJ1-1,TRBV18,TGTGCCAGCTCTCCGGAGGGGAACACTGAAGCTTTCTTT,CASSPEGNTEAFF
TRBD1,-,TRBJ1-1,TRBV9,TGTGCCAGCAGCCACGACAGGGTCACTGAAGCTTTCTTT,CASSHDRVTEAFF
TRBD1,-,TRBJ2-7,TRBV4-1,TGCGCCAGCAGCCAAGGCGAAGGGGGCTTTAACGAGCAGTACTTC,CASSQGEGGFNEQYF
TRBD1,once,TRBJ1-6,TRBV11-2,TGTGCCAGCAGCTTAGGAACAGGGGGCCCTAATTCACCCCTCCACTTT,CASSLGTGGPNSPLHF
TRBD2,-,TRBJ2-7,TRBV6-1,TGTGCCAGCAGCGGGAGGGCCGTGAACGAGCAGTACTTC,CASSGRAVNEQYF
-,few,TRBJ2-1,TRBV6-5,TGTGCCAGCAGTTTGGACTCTTTTTACAATGAGCAGTTCTTC,CASSLDSFYNEQFF
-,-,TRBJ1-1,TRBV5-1,TGCGCCAGCAGCGGAGGGTCGAATACTGAAGCTTTCTTT,CASSGGSNTEAFF
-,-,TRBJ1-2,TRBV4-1,TGCGCCAGCAGCCAGAATGTGATTTTGTCAGAGGGATACACCTTC,CASSQNVILSEGYTF
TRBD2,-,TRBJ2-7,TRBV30,TGTGCCTGGAGCTTTAGCGGGGGGTACTACGAGCAGTACTTC,CAWSFSGGYYEQYF
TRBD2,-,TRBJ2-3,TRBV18,TGTGCCAGCTCCCCCCAGCGGGGAGGAGATACGCAGTATTTT,CASSPQRGGDTQYF